These 30 T cell receptor beta chains were sequenced from one sample in a study of molecular identifiers for immune sequencing clone quantification. TCRdb recomputed calls from the PCR reads with MiXCR, one row per CDR3 protein. The sample includes about 40,000 distinct CDR3 sequences, 20% to 25% of them seen just once. The sequenced sample was naive CD8+ T cells from blood, with Jurkat cell RNA spiked in. Documented subset: FACS-sorted CD8+CD4-CCR7+CD45RA+ naive T cells. Receptors originate from a human donor in good health. Some libraries in this study had Jurkat cell RNA spiked in.

Comment on this clonotype: Its ends do not fully match the called genes, so a read error is possible. The chain couples TRBV7-9 to TRBJ1-4; D not resolved. The CDR3 runs to 13 residues. Germline CDR1 reads SEHNR; CDR2 reads FQNEAQ (reference sequence). CDR3 loop: CAISPYSSENLFF. The CDR3 DNA follows: TGTGCCATCAGCCCTTACAGTAGTGAAAACCTGTTTTTT.

The chain carries TRBV28 and TRBJ2-7; D remains unclear. Germline V gene sequence: CDR1 MDHEN, CDR2 SYDVKM. The CDR3 has 12 residues. V lost 5 bases and J 5 bases, leaving 10 bases between the germline ends. The CDR3 region is CASSVVLDEQYF. The CDR3 region has the DNA TGTGCCAGCAGTGTCGTCTTGGACGAGCAGTACTTC.

This clonotype was recorded a few times. The chain is built from TRBV4-1 and TRBJ2-3; the D is unclear. The CDR3 is 11 amino acids. Germline V gene lookup returns CDR1 MGHRA and CDR2 YSYEKL. Trimming cost V 1 base and J 6 bases, with 2 bases left between them. The CDR3: CASSQGDTQYF. CDR3 coding DNA: TGCGCCAGCAGCCAAGGGGATACGCAGTATTTT.

In its sample, this clonotype was seen many times. The chain has TRBV13 and TRBJ1-1; D remains ambiguous. V was shortened by 4 bases and J by 7 bases, with 7 bases between the two germline ends. Germline assignment: CDR1 PRHDT and CDR2 FYEKMQ (reference sequence). The CDR3 loop spans 11 amino acids. The CDR3 protein is CASSSLREAFF. In nucleotides, the CDR3 is TGTGCCAGCAGCTCGCTACGTGAAGCTTTCTTT. Looking up the rest from reference TRBV13 and TRBJ1-1 gives the full variable domain: AAGVIQSPRHLIKEKRETATLKCYPIPRHDTVYWYQQGPGQDPQFLISFYEKMQSDKGSIPDRFSAQQFSDYHSELNMSSLELGDSALYFCASSSLREAFFGQGTRLTVV.

This clonotype was observed many times. The rearrangement joins TRBV20-1 to TRBJ2-3, with D unclear. This CDR3 region has 13 residues. V lost 0 bases to trimming and J lost 6 bases, with 10 bases between them. Germline CDR1 DFQATT, CDR2 SNEGSKA (reference sequence). This CDR3 reads CSAREEKDDTQYF. CDR3 nucleotides: TGCAGTGCTAGAGAAGAGAAGGATGATACGCAGTATTTT.

In regard to this clonotype: Just one base apart from a much larger clone, this may be a read error. The V gene is TRBV21-1, the J gene TRBJ2-4. TRBV21-1 is tagged as a pseudogene. This CDR3 spans 15 amino acids. The CDR3 sequence is CASSMDPIAKNIQYF. CDR3 nucleotide sequence: TGTGCCAGCAGCATGGACCCTATAGCCAAAAACATTCAGTACTTC.

This clonotype showed up many times. The CDR3 region has the DNA TGTGCCAGCATAGACCAACTGAACACTGAAGCTTTCTTT. The encoded protein is CASIDQLNTEAFF. This chain uses TRBV4-2 with TRBJ1-1; D not certain. CDR1 and CDR2 from the germline V gene are LGHNA and YNFKEQ. The CDR3 runs to 13 residues. Trimming left V 7 bases short and J 0 bases short, with 9 bases between.

This clonotype has at least ten counts. The rearrangement uses TRBV30 and TRBJ1-5, with D hard to call. Trimming took off 2 bases at V and 5 bases at J, with 16 bases between the two ends. Per germline, CDR1 GTSNPN and CDR2 SVGIG (reference sequence). This CDR3 contains 15 residues. CDR3 DNA sequence: TGTGCCTGGAGTCCCCCTTCGGAGGGCGATCAGCCCCAGCATTTT. It yields the protein CAWSPPSEGDQPQHF.

The sample holds many counts of this clonotype. The chain recombines TRBV24-1 with TRBJ2-2, with no clear D. The CDR3 sequence is 13 residues long. Germline-derived CDR1 and CDR2 are KGHDR and SFDVKD. V dropped 5 bases and J dropped 4 bases, with 7 bases sitting between them. In nucleotides, the CDR3 is TGTGCCACCAGTGCAGTTAGCACCGGGGAGCTGTTTTTT. The encoded protein is CATSAVSTGELFF.

This clonotype was recorded at least ten times. The chain is built from TRBV29-1 and TRBJ2-1, with D perhaps matching TRBD1 (6 bases). Trimming shortened V by 6 bases and J by 0 bases, and 9 bases separated the two germline ends. The V gene's germline CDR1 is SQVTM and CDR2 ANQGSEA. The CDR3 runs 13 residues. DNA of the CDR3: TGCAGCGTCCAGGGGTCCTCCTACAATGAGCAGTTCTTC. Translated, it gives CSVQGSSYNEQFF.

In its sample, this clonotype was seen many times. The chain has TRBV20-1 and TRBJ1-1; D remains unclear. The germline CDR1 and CDR2 sequences are DFQATT and SNEGSKA (reference sequence). The germline V and J ends were trimmed by 0 bases and 5 bases, with 16 bases remaining between them. The CDR3 contains 15 residues. Written as DNA, the CDR3 is TGCAGTGCTAGAGATCCTGGAGAGGTTAGGACTGAAGCTTTCTTT. Translating it yields CSARDPGEVRTEAFF.

This clonotype was seen a handful of times. This chain connects TRBV6-5 to TRBJ1-2, with D possibly TRBD1 on 6 matching bases. The V gene lost 1 base and the J gene lost 4 bases, with 19 bases spanning the gap. The CDR3 consists of 17 residues. The germline gives CDR1 MNHEY, CDR2 SVGAGI. In DNA form, the CDR3 reads TGTGCCAGCAGTTACTGGAGCCAGGACAGAGAAATCTATGGCTACACCTTC. Amino acids: CASSYWSQDREIYGYTF.

By its share, this clonotype is medium-sized. The chain links TRBV4-3 to TRBJ2-6; D is ambiguous. The V gene lost 3 bases and the J gene lost 2 bases, with 8 bases spanning the gap. Per the germline V gene, CDR1 is LGHNA and CDR2 is YSLEER. The CDR3 has 15 amino acids. CDR3 in DNA: TGCGCCAGCAGCCAGGATGCCCCTGGGGCCAACGTCCTGACTTTC. Amino acid sequence: CASSQDAPGANVLTF.

This clonotype was detected ten times or more. This chain joins TRBV6-5 and TRBJ2-2; 9 nucleotides match TRBD1. From germline, CDR1 is MNHEY and CDR2 SVGAGI. V dropped 7 bases and J dropped 6; count of bases not matched to a gene: 9. The CDR3 contains 15 residues. CDR3 DNA: TGTGCCAGCACGAAGGGACAGGGTCAGCCCGGGGAGCTGTTTTTT. As protein: CASTKGQGQPGELFF.

The table lists this clonotype with many counts. This chain joins TRBV27 and TRBJ2-7; unclear D gene. Trimming removed 5 bases from V and 0 bases from J, with 8 bases in between. CDR1 MNHEY and CDR2 SMNVEV come from the germline V gene (reference sequence). The CDR3 length is 13 residues. The CDR3 region is CASSLKGSYEQYF. The DNA of the CDR3 is TGTGCCAGCAGTCTGAAGGGCTCCTACGAGCAGTACTTC.

This clonotype has at least ten counts. The J gene is TRBJ2-5, the V gene TRBV14; maybe TRBD2 (5 bases). CDR3 size: 17 residues. Trimming left V 0 bases short and J 0 bases short, with 14 bases between. Germline values: CDR1 SGHDN, CDR2 FVKESK. The CDR3 bases are TGTGCCAGCAGCCAAGAGAGCGGCAGGTCGTACCAAGAGACCCAGTACTTC. This translates into CASSQESGRSYQETQYF. Combining the CDR3 with reference TRBV14 and TRBJ2-5 gives the whole variable domain EAGVTQFPSHSVIEKGQTVTLRCDPISGHDNLYWYRRVMGKEIKFLLHFVKESKQDESGMPNNRFLAERTGGTYSTLKVQPAELEDSGVYFCASSQESGRSYQETQYFGPGTRLLVL.

There are a few counts of this clonotype. It may be a read error: a sequence one base away is much more abundant. The V gene is TRBV12-3 or TRBV12-4, the J gene TRBJ2-3; the D is unclear. V gave up 1 base and J gave up 5 bases, with 4 bases separating them. The CDR3 runs to 12 residues. CDR3 amino acids: CASSLVVDTQYF. The CDR3 bases are TGTGCCAGCAGTTTAGTTGTAGATACGCAGTATTTT.

This clonotype was seen more than once but under ten times. A read error may explain this, as a much larger clone is one base away. J is TRBJ1-1 and V is TRBV4-3; unclear D gene. CDR1 LGHNA and CDR2 YSLEER come from the germline V gene. The CDR3 spans 14 residues. V dropped 1 base and J dropped 8 bases, with 14 bases sitting between them. CDR3 in DNA: TGCGCCAGCAGCCAAGCTCTTGGACCGGGAGAAGCTTTCTTT. Translation: CASSQALGPGEAFF.

This clonotype was detected many times. This chain links TRBV7-6 with TRBJ2-7, with D perhaps assigned TRBD1 or TRBD2 (5 bases each). V lost 1 base to trimming and J lost 7 bases, with 17 bases between them. CDR1 and CDR2 (germline): SGHVS, FNYEAQ. This CDR3 region has 15 residues. In nucleotides, the CDR3 is TGTGCCAGCAGCTTAGACGGGGCGCCCCATCGGGAGCAGTACTTC. It translates to CASSLDGAPHREQYF.

This clonotype has just a few counts. The chain is built from TRBV9 and TRBJ1-5, with D unresolved. In germline, CDR1 is SGDLS, CDR2 YYNGEE. Trimming removed 1 base from V and 0 bases from J, with 2 bases in between. The CDR3 runs to 13 residues. The DNA of the CDR3 is TGTGCCAGCAGCGTAAATAGCAATCAGCCCCAGCATTTT. Amino acids: CASSVNSNQPQHF.

V and J are TRBV27 and TRBJ2-7; D possibly uses TRBD1 or TRBD2 (5 bases each). Trimming removed 4 bases at V and 7 bases at J, with 20 bases between. Germline CDR1 MNHEY, CDR2 SMNVEV (reference sequence). The CDR3 loop spans 15 amino acids. This CDR3 is CASSYSPGPGTEQYF. CDR3 bases: TGTGCCAGCAGTTATTCCCCGGGCCCTGGGACGGAGCAGTACTTC.

In its sample, this clonotype was seen a few times. The gene calls are TRBV28 and TRBJ2-5; TRBD2 matches 14 bases. This CDR3 spans 16 amino acids. Germline CDR1 reads MDHEN; CDR2 reads SYDVKM. Trimming took 7 bases from V and 3 from J; bases not matched to a gene: 7. DNA of the CDR3: TGTGCCAGCACCACGGCGGGACTAGCGGGAGAAGAGACCCAGTACTTC. It specifies CASTTAGLAGEETQYF.

In its sample, this clonotype was seen many times. The V call is TRBV7-9, the J call TRBJ2-3, with D possibly TRBD1 on 6 matching bases. The length of the CDR3 is 14 residues. Trimming took off 6 bases at V and 0 bases at J, with 10 bases between the two ends. The germline CDR1 and CDR2 sequences are SEHNR and FQNEAQ (reference sequence). CDR3 loop: CASSYDRSTDTQYF. As DNA, the CDR3 is TGTGCCAGCAGTTATGACAGGAGCACAGATACGCAGTATTTT.

In this sample, this clonotype turned up many times. The chain uses TRBV9 and TRBJ1-1; 7 bases agree with TRBD1. CDR3 length: 12 amino acids. CDR1 is SGDLS and CDR2 is YYNGEE in the germline V gene. Trimming at V came to 3 bases and at J to 6 bases, leaving 2 bases not matched to a gene. The CDR3 region has the DNA TGTGCCAGCAGCGGGGACAGTGCTGAAGCTTTCTTT. Protein sequence: CASSGDSAEAFF. The full variable domain, with the rest looked up from reference TRBV9 and TRBJ1-1, is DSGVTQTPKHLITATGQRVTLRCSPRSGDLSVYWYQQSLDQGLQFLIQYYNGEERAKGNILERFSAQQFPDLHSELNLSSLELGDSALYFCASSGDSAEAFFGQGTRLTVV.

This clonotype has ten or more counts. The J gene is TRBJ2-1, the V gene TRBV5-1, with TRBD1 matching 10 bases. CDR3 length equals 16 residues. The V segment lost 4 bases and the J segment 9 bases; nucleotides outside the gene matches: 13. Germline CDR1 is SGHRS and CDR2 is YFSETQ. This CDR3 is CASSSHSGTGDSEQFF. The CDR3 DNA is TGCGCCAGCAGCAGTCATAGTGGGACAGGGGATAGTGAGCAGTTCTTC.

The table lists this clonotype with many counts. The chain is built from TRBV6-1 and TRBJ2-1; unclear D gene. The CDR3 sequence is 16 residues long. The V end lost 2 bases, the J end lost 0 bases, and 11 bases lay between the germline ends. CDR1 is MNHNS and CDR2 is SASEGT in the germline V gene. The CDR3 loop reads CASSEFVPSSYNEQFF. DNA of the CDR3: TGTGCCAGCAGTGAATTTGTGCCCAGCTCCTACAATGAGCAGTTCTTC.

This clonotype was counted at least ten times. This sequence joins TRBV11-1 and TRBJ2-7; D is unresolved. The CDR3 is 12 residues long. Germline V lookup: CDR1 SGHAT, CDR2 FQDESV (reference sequence). Trimming shortened V by 1 base and J by 7 bases, and 8 bases separated the two germline ends. The CDR3 protein is CASSLGGVEQYF. The CDR3 nucleotides read TGTGCCAGCAGCTTAGGGGGTGTTGAGCAGTACTTC.

This clonotype was recorded at least ten times. This rearrangement joins TRBV11-1 to TRBJ2-3, with TRBD2 matching 8 bases. The length of the CDR3 is 21 residues. V shed 5 bases, J shed 0 bases, and the junction held 22 bases outside the gene matches. Germline assignment: CDR1 SGHAT and CDR2 FQDESV (reference sequence). The CDR3 coding sequence is TGTGCCAGCAGCCGCTCCGGTTATAGCGGGATCTTCGGGGAGAGCACAGATACGCAGTATTTT. Translation gives CASSRSGYSGIFGESTDTQYF.

Comments on this clonotype: This clone may be a read error of a much larger clone one base away. The CDR3 carries no conserved terminal phenylalanine or tryptophan, so it likely arises from a read error. The chain uses TRBV4-3 and TRBJ2-1; tentative D call: TRBD2 (6 bases). The CDR3 extends over 16 amino acids. In germline, CDR1 is LGHNA, CDR2 YSLEER. The V gene lost 0 bases and the J gene lost 0 bases, with 9 bases spanning the gap. The CDR3 DNA follows: TGCGCCAGCAGCCAAGAGACCGGGAGCTCCTACAATGAGCAGTTCCTC. Residues: CASSQETGSSYNEQFL.

As regards this clonotype: Possible read error: a much larger clone is one base away. The chain couples TRBV19 to TRBJ2-4; D uncertain. Germline V CDR1 and CDR2: LNHDA, SQIVND (reference sequence). The CDR3 is made up of 14 amino acids. CDR3 loop: CASSIGEARNIQYF. In nucleotides, the CDR3 is TGTGCCAGTAGTATTGGGGAAGCCAGAAACATTCAGTACTTC.